Below are 9 T cell receptor beta chains sequenced from a single sample in a study of OX40 agonist ivuxolimab in advanced cancers. The assay was immunoSEQ multiplex PCR, and TCRdb's table has in-frame clones only and misses some. The repertoire holds tens of thousands of clones, with about 87% as singletons. The specimen was CD4+ or CD8+ T cells sorted from blood, collected in a trial of the OX40 agonist ivuxolimab. The receptors stem from an adult with an advanced solid tumor such as melanoma, head and neck, liver or kidney cancer.

CDR3: CASSWGRGRWIYEQYF. CDR3 nucleotides: TGTGCCAGCAGTTGGGGCAGGGGACGTTGGATCTACGAGCAGTACTTC. The chain recombines TRBV28 with TRBJ2-7, with D possibly matching TRBD1 (6 bases). The ends were cut back, 4 bases at V and 3 bases at J, with 19 bases in the middle. Looked up from germline, CDR1 is MDHEN and CDR2 is SYDVKM. The CDR3 contains 16 residues.

The rearrangement joins TRBV28 to TRBJ1-5, with D maybe TRBD1 (6 bases). CDR1 and CDR2 (germline): MDHEN, SYDVKM. The germline V and J ends were trimmed by 5 bases and 10 bases, with 15 bases remaining between them. The CDR3 contains 13 residues. DNA for the CDR3: TGTGCCAGCAGTAAAGGGGGGTTACGTCCCCAGCATTTT. Its protein is CASSKGGLRPQHF.

The chain carries TRBV4-2 and TRBJ2-7; D may be TRBD2 (6 bases). The CDR3 contains 18 residues. Trimming cost V 3 bases and J 3 bases, with 24 bases left between them. CDR1 is LGHNA, CDR2 YNFKEQ, per germline. The DNA of the CDR3 is TGTGCCAGCAGCCAGCGTACGCGGCGGACTAATTATAACTACGAGCAGTACTTC. Translated, it gives CASSQRTRRTNYNYEQYF.

The rearrangement links TRBV28 to TRBJ1-5, with TRBD1 identical over 11 bases. The CDR3 loop spans 14 amino acids. Unmatched junction bases numbered 5, after V lost 7 bases and J lost 6 bases. CDR1 and CDR2 (germline): MDHEN, SYDVKM. CDR3 protein: CASKPGQGVQPQHF. DNA of the CDR3: TGTGCCAGCAAACCGGGACAGGGGGTTCAGCCCCAGCATTTT.

This chain uses TRBV7-9 with TRBJ1-1, with D perhaps matching TRBD1 (5 bases). Germline CDR1 is SEHNR and CDR2 is FQNEAQ (reference sequence). The CDR3 is 13 residues long. V was clipped by 3 bases and J by 6 bases, with 11 bases between them. Here the CDR3 reads CASSLSGTAEAFF. The CDR3 DNA reads as TGTGCCAGCAGCTTGTCTGGGACCGCTGAAGCTTTCTTT.

The genes are TRBV5-1 and TRBJ2-7; no reliable D call. Trimming pared 4 bases from V and 7 bases from J, leaving 12 bases between. Looked up from germline, CDR1 is SGHRS and CDR2 is YFSETQ. CDR3 size: 12 residues. This chain's CDR3 is CASSKSGREQYF. As DNA, the CDR3 is TGCGCCAGCAGCAAGAGTGGGCGTGAGCAGTACTTC. Full variable domain (rest looked up from reference TRBV5-1 and TRBJ2-7): KAGVTQTPRYLIKTRGQQVTLSCSPISGHRSVSWYQQTPGQGLQFLFEYFSETQRNKGNFPGRFSGRQFSNSRSEMNVSTLELGDSALYLCASSKSGREQYFGPGTRLTVT.

The chain recombines TRBV7-2 with TRBJ1-2; 10 bases fit TRBD1. The CDR3 has 14 residues. Germline-derived CDR1 and CDR2 are SGHTA and FQGNSA. The J segment lost 4 bases and the V segment lost 5 bases, leaving 4 bases of the junction unmatched. The CDR3 bases are TGTGCCAGCAGCCCGACAGGGGGCGGCTATGGCTACACCTTC. It is translated as CASSPTGGGYGYTF.

This chain uses TRBV28 with TRBJ2-3, with D perhaps matching TRBD1 or TRBD2 (5 bases each). CDR1 and CDR2 from the germline V gene are MDHEN and SYDVKM. The CDR3 contains 13 residues. V was shortened by 3 bases and J by 13 bases, with 17 bases between the two germline ends. The CDR3 sequence is CASSLESGLDKYF. The CDR3 DNA sequence: TGTGCCAGCAGTTTGGAGTCGGGGTTGGACAAGTATTTT.

This CDR3 is CATSRDKGDGYTF. CDR3 nucleotide sequence: TGTGCCACCAGCAGAGATAAGGGGGATGGCTACACCTTC. The V gene is TRBV15, the J gene TRBJ1-2; TRBD1 is a possible D gene (6 bases). CDR3 size: 13 residues. V dropped 0 bases and J dropped 6 bases, with 8 bases sitting between them. From germline, CDR1 is LNHNV and CDR2 YYDKDF (reference sequence).